This T cell receptor (beta chain) was sequenced for a study of response to subunit inactivated influenza vaccine. Germline lookup yields CDR1 SEHNR and CDR2 FQNEAQ (reference sequence). This CDR3 has 15 residues. V gave up 5 bases and J gave up 7 bases; unmatched junction bases: 10. MiXCR was run by TCRdb on the RT-PCR reads, yielding one entry per CDR3 protein. The table includes about 170,000 distinct CDR3 sequences, 12% detected once. The sample was also reused in another study, on T cells expressing NK-cell markers. According to that study: Production of TCR beta cDNA relied on 5'RACE template switching with UMIs. Source material for TCR beta repertoires consisted of sorted CD3+CD56+NKG2C+, CD3+CD56+NKG2C- and CD3+CD56-NKG2C+ T cells. For several donors, these clonotypes were likewise the leading ones in the CD3+CD56-NKG2C+ fraction.

The starting material was CD8+ T cells sorted from PBMCs, obtained about 12 days after vaccination. The receptor comes from a man aged 50-60 years who received an inactivated influenza vaccine. The rearrangement uses TRBV7-9 and TRBJ2-2; 7 nucleotides line up with TRBD1. The CDR3 loop reads CASSHSGTANGELFF. The CDR3 DNA reads TGTGCCAGCAGCCACTCGGGGACAGCAAACGGGGAGCTGTTTTTT.